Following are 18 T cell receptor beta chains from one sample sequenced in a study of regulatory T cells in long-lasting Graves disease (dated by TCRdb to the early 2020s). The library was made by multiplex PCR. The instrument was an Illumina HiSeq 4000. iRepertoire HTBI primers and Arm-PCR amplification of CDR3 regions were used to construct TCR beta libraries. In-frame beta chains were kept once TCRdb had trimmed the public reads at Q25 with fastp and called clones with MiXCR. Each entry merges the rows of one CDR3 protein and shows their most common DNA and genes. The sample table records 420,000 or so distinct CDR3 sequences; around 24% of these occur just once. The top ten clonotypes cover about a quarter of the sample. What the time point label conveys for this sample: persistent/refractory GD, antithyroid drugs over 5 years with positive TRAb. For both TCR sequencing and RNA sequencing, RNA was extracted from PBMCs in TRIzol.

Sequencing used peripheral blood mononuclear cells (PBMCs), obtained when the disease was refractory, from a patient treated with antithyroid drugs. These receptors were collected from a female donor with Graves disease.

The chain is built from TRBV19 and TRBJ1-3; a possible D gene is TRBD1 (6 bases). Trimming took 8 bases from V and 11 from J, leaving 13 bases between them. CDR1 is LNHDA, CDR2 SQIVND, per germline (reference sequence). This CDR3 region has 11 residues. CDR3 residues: CASETGFSIYF. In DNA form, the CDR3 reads TGTGCCAGTGAGACAGGTTTTTCCATATATTTT.

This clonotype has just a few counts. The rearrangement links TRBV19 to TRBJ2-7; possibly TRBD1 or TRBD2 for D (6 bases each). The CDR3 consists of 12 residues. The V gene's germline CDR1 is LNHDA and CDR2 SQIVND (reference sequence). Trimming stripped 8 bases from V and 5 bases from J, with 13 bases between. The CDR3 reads CASRGGIDEQYF. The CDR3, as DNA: TGTGCCAGTCGAGGGGGGATCGACGAGCAGTACTTC.

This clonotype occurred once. CDR3 sequence (DNA): TGCAGTGCTCTCCTCCCGGGACAGGGGGCTGTTACGCAGTATTTT. Translating it yields CSALLPGQGAVTQYF. The gene calls are TRBV20-1 and TRBJ2-3; 12 positions match TRBD1. Germline assignment: CDR1 DFQATT and CDR2 SNEGSKA (reference sequence). J lost 8 bases, V lost 5 bases, and 11 bases had no gene match. The CDR3 sequence is 15 residues long.

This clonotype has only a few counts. Here the CDR3 reads CASSLGTDGYTF. CDR3 DNA: TGTGCCAGCAGTCTCGGGACAGATGGCTACACCTTC. The V and J genes are TRBV6-1 and TRBJ1-2; 7 nucleotides line up with TRBD1. The length of the CDR3 is 12 residues. Germline CDR1 is MNHNS and CDR2 is SASEGT. The ends lost 5 bases at V and 6 bases at J; junction bases unmatched: 3.

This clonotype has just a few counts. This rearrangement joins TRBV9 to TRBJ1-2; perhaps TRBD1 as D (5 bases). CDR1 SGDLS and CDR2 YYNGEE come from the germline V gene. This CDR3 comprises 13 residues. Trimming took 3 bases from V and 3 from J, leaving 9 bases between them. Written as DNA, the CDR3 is TGTGCCAGCAGCGCCGACAGCTACTATGGCTACACCTTC. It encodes CASSADSYYGYTF. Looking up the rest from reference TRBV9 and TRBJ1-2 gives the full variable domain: DSGVTQTPKHLITATGQRVTLRCSPRSGDLSVYWYQQSLDQGLQFLIQYYNGEERAKGNILERFSAQQFPDLHSELNLSSLELGDSALYFCASSADSYYGYTFGSGTRLTVV.

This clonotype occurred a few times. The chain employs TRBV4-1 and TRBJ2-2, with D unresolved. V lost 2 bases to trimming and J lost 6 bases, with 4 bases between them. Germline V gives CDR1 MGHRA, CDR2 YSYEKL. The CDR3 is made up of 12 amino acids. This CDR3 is CASSQMPGELFF. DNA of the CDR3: TGCGCCAGCAGCCAAATGCCCGGGGAGCTGTTTTTT.

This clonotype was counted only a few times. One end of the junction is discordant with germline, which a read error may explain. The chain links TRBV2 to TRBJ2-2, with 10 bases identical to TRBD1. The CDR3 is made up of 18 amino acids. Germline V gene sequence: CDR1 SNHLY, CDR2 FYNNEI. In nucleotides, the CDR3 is TGTGCCACCAGTGATTTGGCATCGGGACAGGGGACCACCGGGGAGCTGTTTTTT. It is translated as CATSDLASGQGTTGELFF.

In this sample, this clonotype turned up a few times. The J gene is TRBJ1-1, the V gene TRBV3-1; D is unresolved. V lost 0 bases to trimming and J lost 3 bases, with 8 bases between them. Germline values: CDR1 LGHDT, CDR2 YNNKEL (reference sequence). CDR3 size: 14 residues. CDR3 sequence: CASSQDRSDTEAFF. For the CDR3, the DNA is TGTGCCAGCAGCCAAGACCGGAGTGACACTGAAGCTTTCTTT.

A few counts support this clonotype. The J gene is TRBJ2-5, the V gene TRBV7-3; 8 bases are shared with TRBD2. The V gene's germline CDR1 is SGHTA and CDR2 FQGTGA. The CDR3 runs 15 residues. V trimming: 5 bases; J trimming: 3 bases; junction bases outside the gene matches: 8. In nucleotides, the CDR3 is TGTGCCAGCAGCCTTAGCGGGAAACCCGAAGAGACCCAGTACTTC. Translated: CASSLSGKPEETQYF.

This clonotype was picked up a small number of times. The DNA for the CDR3 is TGCAGTGCTAGAGAGACAGGGCGGGCTTTCTTT. Amino acid sequence: CSARETGRAFF. The chain employs TRBV20-1 and TRBJ1-1; 7 bases are shared with TRBD1. Germline lookup yields CDR1 DFQATT and CDR2 SNEGSKA (reference sequence). CDR3 length: 11 amino acids. The junction had 3 bases not matched to a gene; V was cut back by 0 bases and J by 11 bases.

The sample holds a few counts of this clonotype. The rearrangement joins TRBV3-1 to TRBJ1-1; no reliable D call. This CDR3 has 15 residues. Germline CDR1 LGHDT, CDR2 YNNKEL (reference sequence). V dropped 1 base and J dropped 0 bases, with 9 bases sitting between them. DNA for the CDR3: TGTGCCAGCAGCCAAGCTGACTCCATGAACACTGAAGCTTTCTTT. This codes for CASSQADSMNTEAFF.

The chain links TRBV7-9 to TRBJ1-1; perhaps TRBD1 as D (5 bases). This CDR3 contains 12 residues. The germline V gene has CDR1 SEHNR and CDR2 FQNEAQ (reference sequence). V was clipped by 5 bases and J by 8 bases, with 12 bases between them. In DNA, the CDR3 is TGTGCCAGCAGCCCGCGTCCAGGGGAAGCTTTCTTT. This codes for CASSPRPGEAFF. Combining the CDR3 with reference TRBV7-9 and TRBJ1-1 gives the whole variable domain DTGVSQNPRHKITKRGQNVTFRCDPISEHNRLYWYRQTLGQGPEFLTYFQNEAQLEKSRLLSDRFSAERPKGSFSTLEIQRTEQGDSAMYLCASSPRPGEAFFGQGTRLTVV.

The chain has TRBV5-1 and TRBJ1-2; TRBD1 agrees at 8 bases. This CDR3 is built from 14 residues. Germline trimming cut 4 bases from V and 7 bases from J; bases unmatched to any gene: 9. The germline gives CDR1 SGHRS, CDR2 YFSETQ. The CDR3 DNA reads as TGCGCCAGCAGCCCGGCGATAACAGGGGGTGGCTACACCTTC. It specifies CASSPAITGGGYTF.

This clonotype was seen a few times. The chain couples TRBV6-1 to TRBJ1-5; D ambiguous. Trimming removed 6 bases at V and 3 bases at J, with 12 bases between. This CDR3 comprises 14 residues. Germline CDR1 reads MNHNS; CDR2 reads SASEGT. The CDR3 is CASRDRNPNQPQHF. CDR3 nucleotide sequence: TGTGCCAGCAGAGACCGGAATCCCAATCAGCCCCAGCATTTT.

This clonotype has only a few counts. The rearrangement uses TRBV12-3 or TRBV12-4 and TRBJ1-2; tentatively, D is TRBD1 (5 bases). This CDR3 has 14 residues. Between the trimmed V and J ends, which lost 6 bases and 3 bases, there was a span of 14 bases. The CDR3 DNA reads TGTGCCAGCAGGCGGGGCGCAGGGCACTATGGCTACACCTTC. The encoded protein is CASRRGAGHYGYTF.

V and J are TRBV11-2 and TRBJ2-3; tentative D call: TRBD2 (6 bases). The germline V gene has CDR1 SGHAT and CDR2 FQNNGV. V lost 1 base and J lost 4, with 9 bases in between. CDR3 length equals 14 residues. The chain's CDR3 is CASSLAGDADTQYF. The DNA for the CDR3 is TGTGCCAGCAGCTTAGCGGGAGACGCAGATACGCAGTATTTT.

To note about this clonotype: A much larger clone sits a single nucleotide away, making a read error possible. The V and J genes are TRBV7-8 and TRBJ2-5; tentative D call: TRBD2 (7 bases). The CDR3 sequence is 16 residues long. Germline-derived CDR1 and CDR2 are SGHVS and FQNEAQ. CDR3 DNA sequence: TGTGCCAGCAGCTGGCCGTTGGGGGGGGCTCAAGAGACCCAGCACTTC. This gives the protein CASSWPLGGAQETQHF.

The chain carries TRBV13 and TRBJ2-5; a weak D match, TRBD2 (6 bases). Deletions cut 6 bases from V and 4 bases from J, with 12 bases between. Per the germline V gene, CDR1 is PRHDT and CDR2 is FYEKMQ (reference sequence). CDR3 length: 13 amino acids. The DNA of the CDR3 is TGTGCCAGCAGTCCCGGGACTCCAGAGACCCAGTACTTC. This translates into CASSPGTPETQYF.